This TCR beta chain was sequenced for a study of T-cell memory formation after mild COVID-19. One entry per CDR3 protein, called by TCRdb with MiXCR from the 5' RACE reads. Here the sample spans fewer than 200,000 distinct CDR3 sequences, about a fifth being singletons. This clonotype was counted a few times. The receptor's source is an adult woman who had mild COVID-19 (a few samples of this study predate the infection). Cell type and time point are not known. Specimen: PBMCs or a T cell subset sorted from them (not recorded which).

CDR3 sequence reads: CATSEGNTEAFF. CDR3 in DNA: TGTGCCACCAGTGAGGGGAACACTGAAGCTTTCTTT. The chain is built from TRBV24-1 and TRBJ1-1, with D unresolved. Trimming cost V 4 bases and J 1 base, with 3 bases left between them. The CDR3 covers 12 residues. Looked up from germline, CDR1 is KGHDR and CDR2 is SFDVKD.